This entry concerns a single T cell receptor (beta chain). Its antigen is still unknown. At one end, the junction sequence differs from germline, possibly due to a read error. It was 5'RACE with constant-segment primers that produced the TCR alpha and TCR beta cDNA libraries, which carried sample barcodes and UMIs. TCRdb reprocessed the 5' RACE reads via MiXCR and lists one record per CDR3 protein. The sample includes 350,000 to 450,000 distinct CDR3 sequences, around an eighth of them seen just once. This specimen comes from a study of T-cell memory formation after mild COVID-19. Whole-study results and caveats: CD8+ contracting clones occupied EMRA, while CD4+ ones occupied mainly CM and EM. SARS-CoV-2 specificity was not confirmed for second-wave clones peaking on day 37.

The CDR3 sequence is 16 residues long. Germline loops: CDR1 SGHRS, CDR2 YFSETQ. The chain is built from TRBV5-1 and TRBJ2-7; tentatively, D is TRBD1 or TRBD2 (5 bases each). Sequencing was carried out using PBMCs or a T cell subset sorted from them (not recorded which). This sequence was found in a man younger than 30 who had mild COVID-19 (a few samples of this study predate the infection). Cell type and time point are not known. The CDR3 is CARSSRGMGDSYEQYF. The CDR3 DNA follows: TGCGCCAGGAGCTCTAGGGGAATGGGGGATTCCTACGAGCAGTACTTC.